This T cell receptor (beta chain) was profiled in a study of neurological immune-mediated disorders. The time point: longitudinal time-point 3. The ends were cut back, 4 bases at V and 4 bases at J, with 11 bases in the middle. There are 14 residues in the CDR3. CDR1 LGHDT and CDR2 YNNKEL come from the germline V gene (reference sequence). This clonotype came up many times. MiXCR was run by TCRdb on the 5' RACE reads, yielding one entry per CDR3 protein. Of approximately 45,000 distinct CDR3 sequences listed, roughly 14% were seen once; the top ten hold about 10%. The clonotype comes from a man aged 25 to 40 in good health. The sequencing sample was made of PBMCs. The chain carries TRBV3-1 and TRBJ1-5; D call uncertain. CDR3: CASSLAGSNQPQHF. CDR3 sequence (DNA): TGTGCCAGCAGCCTTGCCGGTTCTAATCAGCCCCAGCATTTT. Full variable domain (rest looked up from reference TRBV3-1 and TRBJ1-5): DTAVSQTPKYLVTQMGNDKSIKCEQNLGHDTMYWYKQDSKKFLKIMFSYNNKELIINETVPNRFSPKSPDKAHLNLHINSLELGDSAVYFCASSLAGSNQPQHFGDGTRLSIL.